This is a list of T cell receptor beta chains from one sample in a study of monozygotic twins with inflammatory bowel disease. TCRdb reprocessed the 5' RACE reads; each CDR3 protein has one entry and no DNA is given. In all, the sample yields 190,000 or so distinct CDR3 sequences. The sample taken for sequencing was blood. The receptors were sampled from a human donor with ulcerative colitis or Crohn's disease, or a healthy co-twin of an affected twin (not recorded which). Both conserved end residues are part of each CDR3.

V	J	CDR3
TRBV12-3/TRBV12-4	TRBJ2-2	CASSFRQGSLSTGELFF
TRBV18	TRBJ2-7	CASSPQGEAYEQYF
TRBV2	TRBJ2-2	CASSYGTGGTGELFF
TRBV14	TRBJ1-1	CASSQEIRTGTSGTEAFF
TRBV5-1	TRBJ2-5	CASSYHGGVQETQYF
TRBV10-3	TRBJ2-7	CAIKTGGNEQYF
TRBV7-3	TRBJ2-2	CASRMGNTGELFF
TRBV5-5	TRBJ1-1	CASRWVEGDTEAFF
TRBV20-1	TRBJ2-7	CSAFTGATYEQYF
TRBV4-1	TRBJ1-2	CASSQGKTNYGYTF
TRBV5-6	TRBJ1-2	CASRDAWTGGQDYGYTF
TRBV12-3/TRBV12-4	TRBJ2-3	CASSFPRGRGTTDTQYF
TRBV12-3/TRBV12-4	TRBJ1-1	CASSLFVRGAEAFF
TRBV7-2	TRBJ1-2	CASSLVGGIVGYGYTF
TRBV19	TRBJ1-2	CASTPARRNYGYTF
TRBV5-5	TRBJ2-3	CASSLIADTDTQYF
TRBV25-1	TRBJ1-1	CASRTNRDSTEAFF
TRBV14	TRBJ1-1	CASSQDTGYRAFF
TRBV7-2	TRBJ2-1	CASSLNYEQFF
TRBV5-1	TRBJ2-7	CASSLRQTVRPEQYF
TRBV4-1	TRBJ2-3	CASSQEGFFQAGGDTQYF
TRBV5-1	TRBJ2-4	CASSPDPTPGGKNIQYF
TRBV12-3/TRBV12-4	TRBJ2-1	CASSRGLAGGEQQFF
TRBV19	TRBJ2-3	CASTERGYTDTQYF
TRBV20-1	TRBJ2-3	CSASVSSGKEDTQYF
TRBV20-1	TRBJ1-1	CSAEGRLNTEAFF
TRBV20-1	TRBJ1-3	CSARAIPSFSGNTIYF
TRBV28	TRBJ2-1	CASSSREEQFF
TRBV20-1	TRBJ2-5	CSARRQGRETQYF
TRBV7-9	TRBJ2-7	CASRGNTAYEQYF
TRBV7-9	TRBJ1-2	CASSLGRESYGYTF
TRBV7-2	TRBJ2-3	CASSLTRTSGGLDTQYF
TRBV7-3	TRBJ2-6	CASSLTRSGANVLTF
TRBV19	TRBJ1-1	CASKVSPGTEAFF
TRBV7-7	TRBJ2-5	CASSLGGTAPRETQYF
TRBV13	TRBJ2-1	CASTLLEVAGRQNNEQFF
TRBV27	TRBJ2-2	CASRTTGLYGELFF
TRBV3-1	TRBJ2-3	CASSQKAGMGLTDTQYF
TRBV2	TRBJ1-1	CASSFAGKNTEAFF
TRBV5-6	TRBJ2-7	CASSLDGQVIYEQYF
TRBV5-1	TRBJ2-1	CASSLGPTDNEQFF
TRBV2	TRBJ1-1	CASSERKLMNTEAFF
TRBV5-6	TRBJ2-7	CASSLRTGSYEQYF
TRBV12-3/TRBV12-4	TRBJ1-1	CASSYQGREDTEAFF
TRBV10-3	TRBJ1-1	CAISESWTGGTEAFF
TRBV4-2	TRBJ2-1	CASSQDRWTSGGVDEQFF
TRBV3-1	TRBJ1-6	CASSHITGLPDSPLHF
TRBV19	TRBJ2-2	CASSPQPYYGGGELFF
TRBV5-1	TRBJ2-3	CASSLSSPTDTQYF
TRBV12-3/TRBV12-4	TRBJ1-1	CASSRRQNTGRWTEAFF
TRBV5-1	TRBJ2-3	CASSPPKKDGPDTQYF
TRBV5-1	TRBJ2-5	CASSWGPPYQETQYF
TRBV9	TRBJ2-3	CASSPLWAADTQYF
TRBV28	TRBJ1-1	CASSPNRGTNTEAFF
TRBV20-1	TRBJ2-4	CSAPRAKNIQYF
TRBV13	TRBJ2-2	CASSFSGTANTGELFF